A single sample is the source of the 28 T cell receptor beta chains below, sequenced in a study of blood T cells in healthy people across ages (dated by TCRdb to between 2014 and 2017). The library was prepared using 5' RACE. TCRdb shows the sequencer as Illumina HiSeq 2500. A second about 7 to 12 cycle PCR used a sample-barcoded 5' primer and a J-beta primer mix. The raw public data were reprocessed by TCRdb itself: fastp quality trimming at Q25, MiXCR clonotype calling, in-frame beta chains only. Each CDR3 protein appears once, grouped with its most common genes and DNA. The sample yields 650,000 to 1,000,000 distinct CDR3 sequences; approximately 35% were counted once. 13% of the sample rests with the top ten. The source material was blood. These receptors all stem from a man between 18 and 35 years old in good health.

This chain uses TRBV18 with TRBJ1-5, with 8 bases that match TRBD1. V lost 3 bases, J lost 0 bases, and 4 bases stayed unmatched. CDR3 size: 16 residues. Germline CDR1 reads KGHSH; CDR2 reads LQKENI. The DNA of the CDR3 is TGTGCCAGCTCACCCGGGACAGGAAATAGCAATCAGCCCCAGCATTTT. Its translation: CASSPGTGNSNQPQHF.

This rearrangement joins TRBV6-2 or TRBV6-3 to TRBJ2-3, with no clear D. The ends were cut back, 0 bases at V and 0 bases at J, with 7 bases in the middle. The V gene's germline CDR1 is MNHEY and CDR2 SVGEGT. The CDR3 runs to 15 residues. The CDR3 DNA reads as TGTGCCAGCAGTTACTCTTCGAGTAGCACAGATACGCAGTATTTT. As protein: CASSYSSSSTDTQYF.

This clonotype occurred a few times. V is TRBV27 and J is TRBJ2-3; D remains unclear. The germline gives CDR1 MNHEY, CDR2 SMNVEV (reference sequence). The CDR3 spans 16 residues. Trimming left V 2 bases short and J 0 bases short, with 12 bases between. The CDR3 protein is CASSLIRSASTDTQYF. The DNA for the CDR3 is TGTGCCAGCAGTTTAATCAGAAGTGCTAGCACAGATACGCAGTATTTT.

The rearrangement joins TRBV9 to TRBJ2-3; the match to TRBD2 covers 8 bases. The junction had 9 bases not matched to a gene; V was cut back by 3 bases and J by 6 bases. The CDR3 is 15 residues long. Germline CDR1 is SGDLS and CDR2 is YYNGEE. The CDR3 DNA reads as TGTGCCAGCAGCGCTGGCGGGGGGCCAAAGGATACGCAGTATTTT. It is translated as CASSAGGGPKDTQYF.

V is TRBV4-1 and J is TRBJ2-1, with a possible D match to TRBD1 (5 bases). The V end lost 0 bases, the J end lost 7 bases, and 16 bases lay between the germline ends. Germline CDR1 reads MGHRA; CDR2 reads YSYEKL. The CDR3 contains 16 residues. CDR3 sequence reads: CASSQEGVSQGNEQFF. CDR3 nucleotide sequence: TGCGCCAGCAGCCAAGAAGGGGTTAGCCAAGGGAATGAGCAGTTCTTC.

This clonotype was recorded at least ten times. This could be a read error, since a much larger clone is one nucleotide away. The chain couples TRBV6-5 to TRBJ2-4; D is possibly TRBD2 (5 bases). The CDR3 has 15 amino acids. CDR1 is MNHEY and CDR2 is SVGAGI in the germline V gene. Trimming left V 2 bases short and J 2 bases short, with 10 bases between. The CDR3 region is CASSYARGSKNIQYF. CDR3 in DNA: TGTGCCAGCAGTTACGCGAGAGGGTCCAAAAACATTCAGTACTTC.

This clonotype was recorded many times. The germline gene is not matched at one end of the junction; a read error may be the cause. The chain joins TRBV5-1 to TRBJ1-1; the D is unclear. Germline loops: CDR1 SGHRS, CDR2 YFSETQ. The CDR3 is made up of 13 amino acids. CDR3 in DNA: TGTGCCAGCAGTTTTACAGAGAACACTGAAGCTTTCTTT. The encoded protein is CASSFTENTEAFF.

This clonotype was picked up a small number of times. The CDR3 nucleotides are TGTGCCAGCAGTTTTTATCCGACAGACGAAGCTTTCTTT. Protein product: CASSFYPTDEAFF. V usage is TRBV12-3 or TRBV12-4 and J usage is TRBJ1-1; possible D gene TRBD1, 5 bases. The CDR3 is made up of 13 amino acids. Trimming stripped 3 bases from V and 8 bases from J, with 13 bases between.

As to this clonotype: A much larger clone lies one base from this, so it may be a read error. This chain joins TRBV4-3 and TRBJ2-1; D is uncertain. Germline V lookup: CDR1 LGHNA, CDR2 YSLEER. The V and J ends lost 5 bases and 10 bases respectively, with 18 bases between them. The CDR3 contains 14 residues. CDR3 sequence reads: CASSSLMDAKEQFF. In nucleotides, the CDR3 is TGCGCCAGCAGCTCTCTGATGGATGCAAAAGAGCAGTTCTTC.

A remark on this clonotype: This may come from a read error, since a much larger clone is one base off. The genes are TRBV11-2 and TRBJ2-3; D is unresolved. CDR1 and CDR2 from the germline V gene are SGHAT and FQNNGV. CDR3 length equals 13 residues. V was cut by 2 bases and J by 2 bases, with 5 bases left in between. In nucleotides, the CDR3 is TGTGCCAGCAGCTTAAAACCCACAGATACGCAGTATTTT. This gives the protein CASSLKPTDTQYF. Full variable domain (outside the CDR3, taken from reference TRBV11-2 and TRBJ2-3): EAGVAQSPRYKIIEKRQSVAFWCNPISGHATLYWYQQILGQGPKLLIQFQNNGVVDDSQLPKDRFSAERLKGVDSTLKIQPAKLEDSAVYLCASSLKPTDTQYFGPGTRLTVL.

To note about this clonotype: One base away lies a much larger clone, so this may be a sequencing read error. The chain has TRBV4-2 and TRBJ1-4; a possible D gene is TRBD1 (5 bases). This CDR3 has 17 amino acids. The germline V and J ends were trimmed by 0 bases and 6 bases, with 17 bases remaining between them. Germline V gives CDR1 LGHNA, CDR2 YNFKEQ. CDR3 DNA sequence: TGTGCCAGCAGCCAAGAAGGCGGAGGGACGGAAGATGAAAAACTGTTTTTT. Residues: CASSQEGGGTEDEKLFF.

This clonotype appeared a few times. The V call is TRBV6-5, the J call TRBJ1-2; TRBD1 aligns across 8 bases. Per germline, CDR1 MNHEY and CDR2 SVGAGI. The length of the CDR3 is 18 residues. V trimming: 3 bases; J trimming: 7 bases; junction bases outside the gene matches: 19. The CDR3 coding sequence is TGTGCCAGCAGTTATGGGACACCGGGGGGACAGGCTGCGAGTGGCTACACCTTC. The encoded protein is CASSYGTPGGQAASGYTF.

The chain uses TRBV6-5 and TRBJ2-1, with 10 bases identical to TRBD2. The germline gives CDR1 MNHEY, CDR2 SVGAGI. V lost 4 bases to trimming and J lost 6 bases; unmatched junction nucleotides: 6. The CDR3 sequence is 15 residues long. CDR3 protein: CASSFTSGAFNEQFF. DNA for the CDR3: TGTGCCAGCAGTTTCACTAGCGGGGCCTTCAATGAGCAGTTCTTC.

The sample holds a few counts of this clonotype. This rearrangement joins TRBV5-1 to TRBJ2-3, with 8 bases matching TRBD2. The CDR3 has 17 residues. Germline lookup yields CDR1 SGHRS and CDR2 YFSETQ. V gave up 0 bases and J gave up 6 bases; unmatched junction bases: 12. CDR3 in DNA: TGCGCCAGCAGCTTGGCCGTAGGAGCGGGGGCCACTGATACGCAGTATTTT. It codes for CASSLAVGAGATDTQYF.

The chain couples TRBV3-1 to TRBJ1-2; D may be TRBD1 (6 bases). V was shortened by 0 bases and J by 7 bases, with 30 bases between the two germline ends. Germline V gene data show CDR1 as LGHDT and CDR2 as YNNKEL (reference sequence). The CDR3 length is 20 residues. The CDR3 DNA reads TGTGCCAGCAGCCAAGAGGGGGCCGTAAGGGTTAAGGAGCGTGACGGTGGCTACACCTTC. Translated, it gives CASSQEGAVRVKERDGGYTF.

The gene calls are TRBV11-2 and TRBJ1-5, with 9 bases identical to TRBD1. CDR1 and CDR2 from the germline V gene are SGHAT and FQNNGV. V was clipped by 1 base and J by 4 bases; unmatched bases: 11. This CDR3 region has 18 residues. The CDR3 sequence: CASSLGYPDRGLNQPQHF. DNA for the CDR3: TGTGCCAGCAGCTTAGGGTATCCGGACAGGGGATTAAATCAGCCCCAGCATTTT.

This clonotype was observed a few times. This sequence joins TRBV4-1 and TRBJ1-5, with no clear D. V shed 1 base and J shed 6 bases, with 13 bases lying between them. This CDR3 comprises 15 residues. Germline-derived CDR1 and CDR2 are MGHRA and YSYEKL. CDR3 amino acids: CASSQVQQAGQPQHF. DNA of the CDR3: TGCGCCAGCAGCCAAGTTCAGCAGGCAGGTCAGCCCCAGCATTTT.

The chain has TRBV18 and TRBJ2-7; possible D gene TRBD2, 7 bases. The J call may be incorrect, as the DNA end agrees better with TRBJ2-5. This CDR3 has 14 amino acids. Germline assignment: CDR1 KGHSH and CDR2 LQKENI. CDR3 amino acids: CASSARGGGETQYF. CDR3 DNA sequence: TGTGCCAGCTCAGCCAGGGGCGGGGGAGAGACCCAGTACTTC.

The table lists this clonotype with a few counts. V and J are TRBV5-1 and TRBJ2-3; D is perhaps TRBD2 (5 bases). The germline V gene has CDR1 SGHRS and CDR2 YFSETQ. The V end lost 0 bases, the J end lost 5 bases, and 13 bases lay between the germline ends. This CDR3 has 15 residues. The CDR3 nucleotides read TGCGCCAGCAGCTTGGGGACGGGTGGAGGAGATACGCAGTATTTT. Encoded protein: CASSLGTGGGDTQYF.

The chain combines TRBV5-1 with TRBJ2-2; 7 nucleotides match TRBD1. The CDR3 is 14 amino acids. Germline V gene lookup returns CDR1 SGHRS and CDR2 YFSETQ. The junction had 15 bases not matched to a gene; V was cut back by 7 bases and J by 12 bases. CDR3 sequence reads: CASGLDTGEGKLFF. CDR3 DNA: TGCGCCAGCGGCCTGGACACAGGGGAAGGGAAGCTGTTTTTT.

In this sample, this clonotype turned up a few times. This sequence joins TRBV6-2 or TRBV6-3 and TRBJ1-2; 7 positions agree with TRBD1. Germline values: CDR1 MNHEY, CDR2 SVGEGT. Unmatched junction bases numbered 7, after V lost 2 bases and J lost 4 bases. CDR3 size: 15 residues. CDR3 sequence (DNA): TGTGCCAGCAGTTACGAGACAGGGAACTCCTATGGCTACACCTTC. Translating gives CASSYETGNSYGYTF.

A remark on this clonotype: One base away lies a much larger clone, so this may be a sequencing read error. The chain employs TRBV12-3 or TRBV12-4 and TRBJ1-2; 7 bases are shared with TRBD1. This CDR3 spans 14 amino acids. The CDR3 spells CDSMTGSTTYGYTF. DNA for the CDR3: TGTGACAGCATGACAGGGAGTACGACATATGGCTACACCTTC.

V and J are TRBV28 and TRBJ2-7; D perhaps matches TRBD2 (5 bases). From germline, CDR1 is MDHEN and CDR2 SYDVKM. Trimming took 3 bases from V and 2 from J, leaving 23 bases between them. The length of the CDR3 is 18 residues. The CDR3 nucleotides are TGTGCCAGCAGTTTTAATCCAGCGGAACCATTATACGCCTACGAGCAGTACTTC. It is translated as CASSFNPAEPLYAYEQYF.

This clonotype was counted ten times or more. The chain carries TRBV29-1 and TRBJ2-5; tentatively, D is TRBD1 (7 bases). The CDR3 loop spans 14 amino acids. Per germline, CDR1 SQVTM and CDR2 ANQGSEA. The ends were cut back, 3 bases at V and 5 bases at J, with 16 bases in the middle. CDR3 bases: TGCAGCGTTGATACAGGGGAAGGGAGGGAGACCCAGTACTTC. This sequence encodes CSVDTGEGRETQYF.

The chain carries TRBV5-1 and TRBJ1-1; 7 bases map to TRBD1. This CDR3 has 14 residues. The ends lost 4 bases at V and 2 bases at J; junction bases unmatched: 5. Per the germline V gene, CDR1 is SGHRS and CDR2 is YFSETQ. CDR3 residues: CASSDYRGNTEAFF. The CDR3 region has the DNA TGCGCCAGCAGCGACTACAGGGGAAACACTGAAGCTTTCTTT.

The rearrangement joins TRBV12-3 or TRBV12-4 to TRBJ1-5, with TRBD1 matching over 7 bases. J lost 3 bases, V lost 11 bases, and 10 bases had no gene match. This CDR3 spans 14 amino acids. The CDR3 loop is CACRPGTDNQPQHF. CDR3 nucleotide sequence: TGTGCCTGTCGGCCCGGGACAGACAATCAGCCCCAGCATTTT.

The table lists this clonotype with a few counts. The gene calls are TRBV7-9 and TRBJ1-4; tentatively, D is TRBD1 (5 bases). Trimming shortened V by 1 base and J by 0 bases, and 18 bases separated the two germline ends. Germline lookup yields CDR1 SEHNR and CDR2 FQNEAQ (reference sequence). This CDR3 is 19 amino acids long. This chain's CDR3 is CASSLDPWDAPTTNEKLFF. CDR3 DNA sequence: TGTGCCAGCAGCTTAGACCCGTGGGACGCGCCTACAACTAATGAAAAACTGTTTTTT.

Concerning this clonotype: This may be a read error: a much more frequent sequence differs by one nucleotide. V usage is TRBV12-3 or TRBV12-4 and J usage is TRBJ2-1; D is unresolved. The CDR3 spans 12 residues. Trimming cost V 5 bases and J 13 bases, with 15 bases left between them. CDR3: CASSQSQETQFF. For the CDR3, the DNA is TGTGCCAGCAGTCAGTCCCAAGAGACCCAGTTCTTC.